Here is one TCR beta chain with its context. The antigen this receptor binds is unknown. The record has no base qualities; no much larger clone is one base away. The meaning of the sample's time point label: week 35, safety follow-up. A 20-mer mutant IDH1 peptide at 300 micrograms in Montanide made up each vaccine dose, which was injected subcutaneously together with topical imiquimod. Patients received eight vaccinations in weeks 1, 3, 5, 7, 11, 15, 19 and 23, corresponding to visits V03 through V10. Donors had newly diagnosed WHO grade 3 or 4 IDH1-mutant astrocytomas with loss of nuclear ATRX. The samples were drawn from NOA16, a multicentre, single-arm, open-label phase I trial in Germany that tested a mutant IDH1 peptide vaccine in humans for the first time. Genomic DNA for TCRB sequencing was extracted from EDTA blood using the DNeasy Blood and Tissue Kit. The data derive from a study of a mutant IDH1 vaccine in newly diagnosed glioma (TCRdb year 2021). The study in broad terms: Vaccination started 4-6 weeks after radiotherapy alone, or was given together with temozolomide cycles in the groups whose treatment included chemotherapy. For exploratory analyses, longitudinal TCRB deep sequencing was carried out in 25 to 30 treated patients wherever samples were available. Of the 32 patients who were treated, about 62% were male and roughly 40% were female, and the mean age was around 40 years. Visit V12 was the week-35 safety follow-up and visit V13 was the week-47 end of study. Peripheral blood was drawn at six visits: V03 (baseline), V05, V07, V10, V12 and V13. Before enrollment, most patients had been given radiochemotherapy with temozolomide as standard therapy, while the rest had received either radiotherapy alone or temozolomide alone. Study-level results and caveats: No apparent relationship was observed between pseudoprogression and alterations in the top peripheral T cell clonotypes detected by TCRB sequencing. The authors noted that analyses of patient blood samples could not be reproduced because of sample limitations. Across multiple MHC alleles, vaccine-induced immune responses were seen in roughly 93% of patients. Selection of PBMC samples for TCRB deep sequencing was based on availability.

The germline V and J ends show losses of 3 bases and 14 bases respectively, and no gene match explains 6 bases of the junction. From the germline V gene, CDR1 is MGHRA and CDR2 is YSYEKL. Inclusive of the bounding cysteine and phenylalanine, the CDR3 is 12 residues long. Only the CDR3 DNA is retained, 36 bases long and in frame from the first base. Receptor amplification or capture employed the immunoSEQ multiplex PCR assay. Rearranged TCR beta chain sequences were amplified with the hsTCRB Kit following the manufacturer's protocol. Sequencing of TCRB libraries was carried out on an Illumina MiSeq. The study's own analysis went as follows. The proprietary platform of the kit vendor was used for demultiplexing, trimming and gene mapping. Not all clones reach the TCRdb copy of this immuneACCESS table, which keeps in-frame sequences only. Checked studies attribute under half of the gap to unresolved V genes and leave the rest unexplained. The DNA gave D and trimming, while V, J and clone size come from that table. The sample data list 69,000 or so clones, and 85% to 90% of these were observed just once. The ten largest clones add up to roughly 2% of the sample.

This TCR was sampled from a man younger than 45 with glioma. In this chain, TRBV4-1 is recombined with TRBJ2-3; 9 bases in the middle match TRBD1. The sequenced sample was PBMCs, obtained from a glioma patient whose treatment included an IDH1 peptide vaccine. The CDR3 loop reads CASSQPQGARYF. The DNA sequence follows: TGCGCCAGCAGCCAGCCACAGGGGGCGCGGTATTTT.